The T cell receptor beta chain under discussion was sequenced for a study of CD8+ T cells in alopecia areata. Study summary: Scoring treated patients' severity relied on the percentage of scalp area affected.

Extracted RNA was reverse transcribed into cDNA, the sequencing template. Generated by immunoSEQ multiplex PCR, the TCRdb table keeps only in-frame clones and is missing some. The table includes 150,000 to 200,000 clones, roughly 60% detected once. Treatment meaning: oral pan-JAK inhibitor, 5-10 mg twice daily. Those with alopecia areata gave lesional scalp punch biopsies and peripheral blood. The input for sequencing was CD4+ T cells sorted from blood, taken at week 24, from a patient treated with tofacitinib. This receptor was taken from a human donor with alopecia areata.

CDR3 amino acids: CASSLQPEITQETQYF. CDR3 bases: TGCGCCAGCAGCTTACAGCCCGAAATAACTCAAGAGACCCAGTACTTC. The chain is built from TRBV5-1 and TRBJ2-5; D is unresolved. The CDR3 is 16 residues long. The V end lost 2 bases, the J end lost 2 bases, and 16 bases lay between the germline ends. Germline V gene data show CDR1 as SGHRS and CDR2 as YFSETQ.